The T cell receptor beta chain under discussion was sequenced for a study of T-cell reconstitution after alpha-beta-depleted transplantation in children. Study-level results: Surviving recipient cells, namely T cells and thymic progenitors, were the source of high day-60 TCRbeta diversity in some patients.

This clonotype was seen more than once but under ten times. Antigen unknown. The CDR3 contains 12 residues. Germline-derived CDR1 and CDR2 are SGHTA and FQGNSA. V was shortened by 2 bases and J by 4 bases, with 6 bases between the two germline ends. Unique molecular identifiers tagged the TCRbeta library. TCRdb reprocessed the PCR reads via MiXCR and lists one record per CDR3 protein. Of roughly 670,000 distinct CDR3 sequences in the sample, about 12% were seen once. The sample in question was PBMCs, obtained before TCRalphabeta/CD19-depleted stem cell transplant. The sequence was collected from a girl aged 2 to 9 with congenital amegakaryocytic thrombocytopenia, due to receive a stem cell transplant. The rearrangement joins TRBV7-2 to TRBJ2-7; D gene unclear. DNA of the CDR3: TGTGCCAGCAGCTTACCACGATACGAGCAGTACTTC. It yields the protein CASSLPRYEQYF.